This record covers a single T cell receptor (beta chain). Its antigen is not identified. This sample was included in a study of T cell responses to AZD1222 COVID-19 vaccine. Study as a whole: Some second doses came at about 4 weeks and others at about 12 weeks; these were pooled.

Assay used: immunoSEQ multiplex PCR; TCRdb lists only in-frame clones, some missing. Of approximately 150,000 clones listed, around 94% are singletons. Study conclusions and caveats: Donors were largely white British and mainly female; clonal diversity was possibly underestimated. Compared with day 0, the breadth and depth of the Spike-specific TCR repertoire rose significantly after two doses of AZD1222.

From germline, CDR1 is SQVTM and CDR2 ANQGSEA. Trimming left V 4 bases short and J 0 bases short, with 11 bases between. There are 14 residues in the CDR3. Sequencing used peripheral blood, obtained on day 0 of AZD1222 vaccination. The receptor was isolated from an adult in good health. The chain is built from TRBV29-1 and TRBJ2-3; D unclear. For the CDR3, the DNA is TGCAGCGTTGGTCCGGGCATTAGCACAGATACGCAGTATTTT. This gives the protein CSVGPGISTDTQYF.